Sequencing of this T cell receptor beta chain was carried out in a study of T cell responses to AZD1222 COVID-19 vaccine. This clone was recorded once. As yet, its antigen is unknown. Second-dose intervals of approximately 4 or approximately 12 weeks were pooled. This CDR3 comprises 13 residues. The germline V gene encodes CDR1 MNHEY and CDR2 SVGAGI. V was clipped by 8 bases and J by 6 bases, with 13 bases between them. Regarding the study as a whole: Regions 160-218 and 743-854 held dominance among vaccine-associated CD4 TCRs, which spanned spike. In a largely white British group with more females than males, clonal diversity was possibly underestimated. Increased Spike-specific TCR breadth and depth were observed after two AZD1222 doses.

Only in-frame clones appear in the TCRdb table, and some are missing; sequencing was by immunoSEQ multiplex PCR. The sample records about 150,000 clones, more than 85% being singletons. The chain joins TRBV6-5 to TRBJ2-2, with D uncertain. The sequence derives from an adult who received the AZD1222 COVID-19 vaccine. Material: peripheral blood, obtained 28 days after the second AZD1222 dose. CDR3 DNA: TGTGCCAGCGCCCCTTTAGTTTCCGGGGAGCTGTTTTTT. Its protein is CASAPLVSGELFF.